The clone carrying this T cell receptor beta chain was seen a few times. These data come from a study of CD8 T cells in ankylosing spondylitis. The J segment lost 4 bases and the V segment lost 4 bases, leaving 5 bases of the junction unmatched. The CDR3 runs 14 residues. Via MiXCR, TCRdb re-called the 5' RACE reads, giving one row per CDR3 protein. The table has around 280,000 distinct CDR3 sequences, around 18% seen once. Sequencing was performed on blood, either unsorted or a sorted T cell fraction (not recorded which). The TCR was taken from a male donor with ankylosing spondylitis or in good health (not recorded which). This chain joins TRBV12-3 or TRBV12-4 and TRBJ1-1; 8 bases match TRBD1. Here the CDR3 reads CASSSTGGGTEAFF. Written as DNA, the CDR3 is TGTGCCAGCAGTTCCACAGGGGGGGGCACTGAAGCTTTCTTT.